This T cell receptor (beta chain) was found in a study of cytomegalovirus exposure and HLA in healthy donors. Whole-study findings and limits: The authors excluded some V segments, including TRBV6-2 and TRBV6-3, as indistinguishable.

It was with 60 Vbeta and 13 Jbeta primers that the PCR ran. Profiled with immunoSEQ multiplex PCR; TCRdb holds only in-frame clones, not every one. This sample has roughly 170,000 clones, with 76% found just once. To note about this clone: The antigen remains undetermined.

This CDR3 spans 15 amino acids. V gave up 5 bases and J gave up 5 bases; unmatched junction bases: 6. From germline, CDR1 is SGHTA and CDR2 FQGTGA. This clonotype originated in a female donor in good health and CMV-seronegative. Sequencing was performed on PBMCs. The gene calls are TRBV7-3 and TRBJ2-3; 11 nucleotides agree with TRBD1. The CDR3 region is CASSRGQGVRDTQYF. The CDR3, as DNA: TGTGCCAGCAGCCGGGGACAGGGGGTCAGAGATACGCAGTATTTT.